Described below is a single TCR beta chain sequence and its context. Antigen specificity is unknown. Study-wide results and caveats: Tumor Tregs overlapped most with tumor, then blood, naive CD4+ cells. The larger cohort examined one V-J beta rearrangement, not whole repertoires.

Semi-nested PCR with Nested Universal Primer A followed constant-region reverse priming of full-length variable regions. TCRdb fed the 5' RACE reads into MiXCR, producing one record per CDR3 protein. The repertoire holds approximately 29,000 distinct CDR3 sequences, with 26% as singletons. V lost 1 base and J 4 bases, leaving 14 bases between the germline ends. CDR1 LGHNA and CDR2 YSLEER come from the germline V gene. The CDR3 is 15 residues long. The chain carries TRBV4-3 and TRBJ2-7; a weak D match, TRBD2 (5 bases). This TCR derives from a female donor with breast cancer. Sequencing was done on a sample of naive CD4+ T cells sorted from a lymph node. Subset defined: naive CD4+ T cells, CD4+CD45RA+CD25-. DNA of the CDR3: TGCGCCAGCAGCCAAGTGCTCGGGGTTCAGTACGAGCAGTACTTC. Amino acid sequence: CASSQVLGVQYEQYF.